Listed here are 19 T cell receptor beta chains from one sample, sequenced in a study of shared clonotypes between healthy human individuals. Some clones are missing from TCRdb's copy, which holds only in-frame ones; the method was immunoSEQ multiplex PCR. The repertoire holds a few million clones, approximately 94% seen once, with about 0.13% in the top ten. Source material: naive CD4+ T cells sorted from blood. Subset described: CD45RA+ positively selected. These receptors were taken from a man aged 18 to 29 in good health.

The V gene is TRBV4-1, the J gene TRBJ2-1; D is possibly TRBD2 (5 bases). The ends were cut back, 0 bases at V and 11 bases at J, with 11 bases in the middle. The germline V gene has CDR1 MGHRA and CDR2 YSYEKL. The CDR3 totals 13 residues. CDR3 sequence (DNA): TGCGCCAGCAGCCAAGAGGAGGACTTAAAGCAGTTCTTC. Protein sequence: CASSQEEDLKQFF.

V is TRBV27 and J is TRBJ2-7; the D gene is possibly TRBD1 (5 bases). The CDR3 extends over 13 amino acids. CDR1 MNHEY and CDR2 SMNVEV come from the germline V gene (reference sequence). The V end was cut by 6 bases, the J end by 1 base, with 10 bases between. The CDR3 DNA sequence: TGTGCCAGCAGACCTACAGGATCCTACGAGCAGTACTTC. It translates to CASRPTGSYEQYF.

This clone was observed a single time. The chain uses TRBV4-2 and TRBJ2-1; D possibly corresponds to TRBD2 (6 bases). The CDR3 sequence is 13 residues long. CDR1 is LGHNA and CDR2 is YNFKEQ in the germline V gene. The ends were cut back, 4 bases at V and 9 bases at J, with 13 bases in the middle. CDR3 residues: CASSPEGLGEQFF. The DNA of the CDR3 is TGTGCCAGCAGCCCGGAGGGGTTGGGTGAGCAGTTCTTC.

CDR3 region: CASSESLPIMQYF. DNA for the CDR3: TGTGCCAGCAGTGAGAGTCTGCCCATAATGCAGTATTTT. This chain joins TRBV2 and TRBJ2-3; D is uncertain. The CDR3 extends over 13 amino acids. In germline, CDR1 is SNHLY, CDR2 FYNNEI. Trimming pared 3 bases from V and 11 bases from J, leaving 15 bases between. Supplemented by reference TRBV2 and TRBJ2-3, the full variable domain reads EPEVTQTPSHQVTQMGQEVILRCVPISNHLYFYWYRQILGQKVEFLVSFYNNEISEKSEIFDDQFSVERPDGSNFTLKIRSTKLEDSAMYFCASSESLPIMQYFGPGTRLTVL.

Of note for this clone: The sample has other DNA sequences that encode this CDR3 too. This sequence joins TRBV6-5 and TRBJ1-5, with TRBD1 matching 8 bases. After removal of 5 bases from V and 5 bases from J, the junction contained 5 bases not matched to a gene. From germline, CDR1 is MNHEY and CDR2 SVGAGI. The CDR3 is 14 residues long. The CDR3 sequence is CASSAGTGHQPQHF. For the CDR3, the DNA is TGTGCCAGCAGTGCCGGGACAGGTCATCAGCCCCAGCATTTT.

The genes are TRBV30 and TRBJ2-7; D is undetermined. Germline V CDR1 and CDR2: GTSNPN, SVGIG (reference sequence). The CDR3 covers 14 residues. Trimming took 0 bases from V and 4 from J, leaving 13 bases between them. The CDR3 loop is CAWSVPLRLYEQYF. CDR3 DNA sequence: TGTGCCTGGAGTGTACCCCTCAGGTTGTACGAGCAGTACTTC.

The chain couples TRBV2 to TRBJ1-4; perhaps TRBD1 as D (5 bases). The CDR3 has 16 amino acids. Germline V gene lookup returns CDR1 SNHLY and CDR2 FYNNEI. V shed 6 bases and J shed 7 bases, with 21 bases lying between them. The CDR3 region has the DNA TGTGCCAGCAGCGCCGATAGGACGGAGCAGGGTGAAAAACTGTTTTTT. Protein: CASSADRTEQGEKLFF.

The rearrangement uses TRBV5-1 and TRBJ1-2; 7 bases are a match to TRBD1. The CDR3 is 16 residues long. Germline CDR1 SGHRS, CDR2 YFSETQ. V was pared by 3 bases and J by 6 bases, with 14 bases of the junction left unmatched. The CDR3 protein is CASSWDSRVVFNGYTF. Here the CDR3 DNA reads TGCGCCAGCAGCTGGGACAGTAGGGTGGTTTTTAATGGCTACACCTTC. The variable domain in full, with the rest retrieved from reference TRBV5-1 and TRBJ1-2, is KAGVTQTPRYLIKTRGQQVTLSCSPISGHRSVSWYQQTPGQGLQFLFEYFSETQRNKGNFPGRFSGRQFSNSRSEMNVSTLELGDSALYLCASSWDSRVVFNGYTFGSGTRLTVV.

The chain links TRBV10-1 to TRBJ2-5; D is unclear. Trimming left V 2 bases short and J 7 bases short, with 11 bases between. CDR3 length equals 13 residues. Germline V gene lookup returns CDR1 WNHNN and CDR2 SYGVQD (reference sequence). The CDR3 nucleotides read TGCGCCAGCAGTGAGACGGGCGTAGGGACCCAGTACTTC. Its protein is CASSETGVGTQYF.

This clone has just a few counts. This chain connects TRBV5-4 to TRBJ2-2; 10 bases fit TRBD2. The ends lost 4 bases at V and 5 bases at J; junction bases unmatched: 8. Germline assignment: CDR1 SGHNT and CDR2 YYREEE (reference sequence). This CDR3 is 16 amino acids long. The CDR3 nucleotides are TGTGCCAGCAGCGCATCTAGCGGGAGAATGACCGGGGAGCTGTTTTTT. Amino acids: CASSASSGRMTGELFF.

Regarding this clone: This specimen includes other DNA sequences encoding the same CDR3. The CDR3 reads CASSTGSNQPQHF. The DNA for the CDR3 is TGTGCCAGTAGTACAGGGAGCAATCAGCCCCAGCATTTT. V gene TRBV19 combines with J gene TRBJ1-5, with D possibly TRBD1 on 5 matching bases. Germline V gene sequence: CDR1 LNHDA, CDR2 SQIVND (reference sequence). CDR3 length: 13 amino acids. V lost 4 bases to trimming and J lost 1 base, with 5 bases between them.

As DNA, the CDR3 is TGTGCCAGAAGCTTGGCCCTTGGACAGGGGGCGAGGGGTAATGAAAAACTGTTTTTT. Encoded protein: CARSLALGQGARGNEKLFF. This chain connects TRBV5-3 to TRBJ1-4; 11 bases map to TRBD1. Being an ORF, TRBV5-3 has a function that is uncertain. The CDR3 is 19 amino acids. The V segment lost 0 bases and the J segment 4 bases; nucleotides outside the gene matches: 11.

Worth noting for this clone: The same CDR3 also results from other DNA sequences found in this sample. V and J are TRBV10-1 and TRBJ2-3; no clear D gene. Trimming pared 2 bases from V and 0 bases from J, leaving 9 bases between. The CDR3 runs to 15 residues. Germline CDR1 WNHNN, CDR2 SYGVQD (reference sequence). The CDR3 loop is CASSERGRSTDTQYF. DNA for the CDR3: TGCGCCAGCAGTGAGCGCGGCCGTAGCACAGATACGCAGTATTTT.

This clone appeared a single time. The chain employs TRBV9 and TRBJ2-7, with TRBD2 matching 7 bases. V lost 0 bases to trimming and J lost 3 bases; unmatched junction nucleotides: 15. CDR3 size: 18 residues. Germline CDR1 SGDLS, CDR2 YYNGEE. The CDR3, as DNA: TGTGCCAGCAGCGTAGGACCCGAACCCAGCGGGAACGACTACGAGCAGTACTTC. As protein: CASSVGPEPSGNDYEQYF.

This clone was counted once. The chain couples TRBV6-1 to TRBJ2-1, with unresolved D. The germline V and J ends were trimmed by 5 bases and 3 bases, with 14 bases remaining between them. Germline V CDR1 and CDR2: MNHNS, SASEGT. This CDR3 comprises 15 residues. The CDR3 bases are TGTGCCAGCAGTCCTCAGTCCGCCGGCTACAATGAGCAGTTCTTC. This translates into CASSPQSAGYNEQFF.

This clone was seen once. This chain links TRBV5-1 with TRBJ2-2; a weak D match, TRBD1 (6 bases). V lost 0 bases to trimming and J lost 0 bases, with 12 bases between them. This CDR3 contains 17 residues. CDR1 is SGHRS, CDR2 YFSETQ, per germline. In nucleotides, the CDR3 is TGCGCCAGCAGCTTGGGGGACACCAGAACGAACACCGGGGAGCTGTTTTTT. This sequence encodes CASSLGDTRTNTGELFF.

This chain uses TRBV9 with TRBJ1-1; D may be TRBD1 (5 bases). The V end was cut by 3 bases, the J end by 4 bases, with 13 bases between. The CDR3 is 14 residues long. Germline V gene lookup returns CDR1 SGDLS and CDR2 YYNGEE. The CDR3 here is CASSAEGRGTEAFF. CDR3 nucleotide sequence: TGTGCCAGCAGCGCCGAGGGGAGGGGCACTGAAGCTTTCTTT.

The genes are TRBV28 and TRBJ2-7; D is uncertain. Germline V gene sequence: CDR1 MDHEN, CDR2 SYDVKM. The CDR3 runs 15 residues. V was pared by 7 bases and J by 0 bases, with 16 bases between. The CDR3 sequence: CASTTQVGVSYEQYF. CDR3 DNA: TGTGCCAGCACAACCCAGGTTGGGGTCTCCTACGAGCAGTACTTC. Full variable domain (remainder filled in from reference TRBV28 and TRBJ2-7): DVKVTQSSRYLVKRTGEKVFLECVQDMDHENMFWYRQDPGLGLRLIYFSYDVKMKEKGDIPEGYSVSREKKERFSLILESASTNQTSMYLCASTTQVGVSYEQYFGPGTRLTVT.

This clone appeared once. Other DNA variants within this sample encode the same CDR3. The chain recombines TRBV18 with TRBJ1-2; D is perhaps TRBD1 (5 bases). V was trimmed by 0 bases and J by 4 bases, leaving 9 bases between them. CDR3 length: 14 residues. Germline V CDR1 and CDR2: KGHSH, LQKENI. CDR3 residues: CASSPPGRGYGYTF. CDR3 nucleotide sequence: TGTGCCAGCTCACCACCGGGGAGGGGCTATGGCTACACCTTC.